The rows below give T cell receptor beta chains drawn from one sample of a study of T cell changes during pregnancy in multiple sclerosis. Clones were read by immunoSEQ multiplex PCR, and TCRdb kept only the in-frame ones, dropping some. The data show about 42,000 clones, with less than 90% seen just once and around 0.58% held by the top ten. The sample consisted of CD4+ T cells from peripheral blood mononuclear cells, taken before pregnancy. The receptors were gathered from a female donor with multiple sclerosis, enrolled in a pregnancy study. The CDR3 runs from the conserved cysteine through the conserved F or W. A D gene is named only where the DNA matches it firmly. The listing skips clone size in some rows; elsewhere it reads once, few, many or a size class.

V	D	J	size	DNA	CDR3
TRBV7-2	-	TRBJ1-2	-	TGTGCCAGCAGCTTAGTCACAGGCTCTAACTATGGCTACACCTTC	CASSLVTGSNYGYTF
TRBV4-1	-	TRBJ2-6	-	TGCGCCAGCACCCCGATGTTACTTAGCTCTGGGGCCAACGTCCTGACTTTC	CASTPMLLSSGANVLTF
TRBV5-1	TRBD1	TRBJ1-1	-	TGCGCCAGCAGCCCGGACAGGGAGGGCAACACTGAAGCTTTCTTT	CASSPDREGNTEAFF
TRBV5-1	TRBD1	TRBJ1-2	medium-sized	TGCGCCAGCAACCCTGGCTCAGGGGGGCGAGGTGGCTACACCTTC	CASNPGSGGRGGYTF
TRBV19	-	TRBJ2-1	once	TGTGCCAGTAGTCATTATCCGGGGTTAAATGAGCAGTTCTTC	CASSHYPGLNEQFF
TRBV12-5	TRBD1	TRBJ1-1	-	TGTGCTAGTGGTTTGGTACGAGGACAGGGGGTATTCAAAGCTTTCTTT	CASGLVRGQGVFKAFF
TRBV7-9	TRBD2	TRBJ2-4	-	TGTGCCAGCAGCGCCTTTAGGGGGGGACTAGCGGGAGACGTCATTCAGTACTTC	CASSAFRGGLAGDVIQYF
TRBV7-6	-	TRBJ2-7	once	TGTGCCAGCAGCTTGAACTTGCCGAGCTCCTACGAGCAGTACTTC	CASSLNLPSSYEQYF
TRBV6-5	-	TRBJ2-7	-	TGTGCCAGCAGTTACGGGACTCTCGGTGACGAGCAGTACTTC	CASSYGTLGDEQYF
TRBV6-5	-	TRBJ2-2	-	TGTGCCAGCAGTTTGCGTTCGACCGGGGAGCTGTTTTTT	CASSLRSTGELFF
TRBV18	TRBD1	TRBJ2-7	-	TGTGCCAGCTCACCACGCGGGACAGGCTCCTACGAGCAGTACTTC	CASSPRGTGSYEQYF
TRBV7-2	-	TRBJ2-2	-	TGTGCCAGCAGACCTCGGACAACCGGGGAGCTGTTTTTT	CASRPRTTGELFF
TRBV7-2	-	TRBJ1-5	-	TGTGCCAGCAGCTTACAGGCCCATCAGCCCCAGCATTTT	CASSLQAHQPQHF
TRBV28	TRBD1	TRBJ1-2	-	TGTGCCAGCAGTCCCGGGACAGTGCCTTGGGGCTACACCTTC	CASSPGTVPWGYTF
TRBV6-6	-	TRBJ2-2	-	TGTGCCAGCAGTTACTGGGGGGATGTGTTTTTT	CASSYWGDVFF
TRBV27	-	TRBJ2-3	-	TGTGCCAGCAGTTTGGACACCACTAGCACAGATACGCAGTATTTT	CASSLDTTSTDTQYF
TRBV11-1	TRBD2	TRBJ2-1	-	TGTGCCAGCAGCGACCCTAGCGGGGCATCAAATGAGCAGTTCTTC	CASSDPSGASNEQFF
TRBV9	-	TRBJ1-4	-	TGTGCCAGCAGTGTTTTGGGGGGTCCTTCCGAAAAACTGTTTTTT	CASSVLGGPSEKLFF
TRBV7-2	-	TRBJ1-5	-	TGTGCCAGCAGCTTTCAGGGAGGCGGTCAGCCCCAGCATTTT	CASSFQGGGQPQHF
TRBV4-3	TRBD1	TRBJ1-2	-	TGCGCCAGCAGCCAAGAACTGGGAAGAGGGACAGGGAACTACTATGGCTACACCTTC	CASSQELGRGTGNYYGYTF
TRBV30	TRBD1	TRBJ1-5	-	TGTGCCTGGGGCGGACAGGGCGATAATCAGCCCCAGCATTTT	CAWGGQGDNQPQHF
TRBV29-1	TRBD1	TRBJ1-1	few	TGCAGCGTCCTGACAGGGGGCGACGGGGTAGCTTTCTTT	CSVLTGGDGVAFF
TRBV5-5	-	TRBJ1-5	-	TGTGCCAGCAGCTTGGCAGGGGAGTTCAGCAATCAGCCCCAGCATTTT	CASSLAGEFSNQPQHF
TRBV19	TRBD1	TRBJ2-2	-	TGTGCCAGTAGTTATAGGACAGGAAATACCGGGGAGCTGTTTTTT	CASSYRTGNTGELFF
TRBV2	TRBD2	TRBJ2-3	once	TGTGCCAGCAGTGGGACTAGCGGGAGGGCCTACGGCACAGATACGCAGTATTTT	CASSGTSGRAYGTDTQYF
TRBV19	-	TRBJ2-1	-	TGTGCCAGCACCTTAGCTCAGGGGAATGAGCAGTTCTTC	CASTLAQGNEQFF
TRBV10-3	-	TRBJ1-5	-	TGTGCCATCAGTGCGGAAAGGGGCCAGCCCCAGCATTTT	CAISAERGQPQHF
TRBV9	TRBD2	TRBJ2-3	-	TGTGCCAGCAGCGTAGGACTAGCGGGCACAGATACGCAGTATTTT	CASSVGLAGTDTQYF
TRBV30	-	TRBJ1-1	-	TGTGCCTGGAGTGTCGGCAGGGAGAACACTGAAGCTTTCTTT	CAWSVGRENTEAFF
TRBV30	-	TRBJ1-5	once	TGTGCCTGGAGTAGGGACACGGGACAGCCCCAGCATTTT	CAWSRDTGQPQHF
TRBV7-9	-	TRBJ1-2	-	TGTGCCAGCAGCTCAACAGGGTATAGCTATGGCTACACCTTC	CASSSTGYSYGYTF
TRBV6-1	-	TRBJ1-5	-	TGTGCCAGCAGTGACCCACCATACGACGGACAGCCTAATCAGCCCCAGCATTTT	CASSDPPYDGQPNQPQHF
TRBV11-2	TRBD2	TRBJ2-1	-	TGTGCCAGCAGCTTCTTAGCGGGGATAAGCTCCTACAATGAGCAGTTCTTC	CASSFLAGISSYNEQFF
TRBV29-1	TRBD1	TRBJ1-2	-	TGCAGCGTTGAAAGGGTTACAGGGGACGGCTACACCTTC	CSVERVTGDGYTF
TRBV7-9	-	TRBJ1-3	-	TGTGCCAGCAGCCCAACAGGGAGGGCTGGAAACACCATATATTTT	CASSPTGRAGNTIYF
TRBV6-5	-	TRBJ1-3	-	TGTGCCAGCAGTCCTCTACCCGGGACTTTAAACACCATATATTTT	CASSPLPGTLNTIYF
TRBV9	-	TRBJ1-2	-	TGTGCCAGCAGCGTCACAGGGTTCTATGACTACACCTTC	CASSVTGFYDYTF
TRBV7-6	-	TRBJ2-7	-	TGTGCCAGCAGCCCGAGGGACTTCTCCTACGAGCAGTACTTC	CASSPRDFSYEQYF
TRBV6-6	-	TRBJ2-7	-	TGTGCCAGCACTCTACACCAAGGGGCCTACGAGCAGTACTTC	CASTLHQGAYEQYF
TRBV30	-	TRBJ2-5	-	TGTGCCTGGGAGGCGGGGATTGGGACCCAGTACTTC	CAWEAGIGTQYF
TRBV30	TRBD2	TRBJ2-5	-	TGTGCCTGGAGTCCCCAGCGGGAAGAGGCCCAGTACTTC	CAWSPQREEAQYF
TRBV30	TRBD1	TRBJ1-1	-	TGTGCCTGGAGTCCTGAACAGGGGGCGAGCACTGAAGCTTTCTTT	CAWSPEQGASTEAFF
TRBV29-1	TRBD1	TRBJ1-4	-	TGCAGCGTCAGAAGGGGGCCCAATGAAAAACTGTTTTTT	CSVRRGPNEKLFF
TRBV7-9	TRBD1	TRBJ2-3	-	TGTGCCAGCAGCTACCGACAGGGTACGACAGATACGCAGTATTTT	CASSYRQGTTDTQYF
TRBV7-8	TRBD1	TRBJ2-2	-	TGTGCCAGCAGCTTAGGTGGACCGGGACAGGGGATAATAGGGGAGCTGTTTTTT	CASSLGGPGQGIIGELFF
TRBV10-3	-	TRBJ2-2	-	TGTGCCACCCGGTTGGCAGGGGACACCGGGGAGCTGTTTTTT	CATRLAGDTGELFF
TRBV29-1	-	TRBJ2-3	-	TGCAGCGTTGATAGTGGAGCCGCAGATACGCAGTATTTT	CSVDSGAADTQYF
TRBV7-2	-	TRBJ2-1	-	TGTGCCAGCAGCACCGTGACAGTCAATGAGCAGTTCTTC	CASSTVTVNEQFF
TRBV9	-	TRBJ2-5	-	TGTGCCAGCAGCGTCCGCGGGGGACAAGCCCAAGAGACCCAGTACTTC	CASSVRGGQAQETQYF
TRBV5-4	TRBD2	TRBJ2-1	-	TGTGCCAGCAGCAGCGGGAGGGGGAATGAGCAGTTCTTC	CASSSGRGNEQFF
TRBV11-2	-	TRBJ1-3	-	TGTGCCAGCAGCTTAGATCTAGGCGGCTCTGGAAACACCATATATTTT	CASSLDLGGSGNTIYF
TRBV30	TRBD1	TRBJ1-1	-	TGTGCCTGGAGTAGACAGGGAGACACTGAAGCTTTCTTT	CAWSRQGDTEAFF
TRBV4-1	-	TRBJ1-1	-	TGCGCCAGCAGCCAACAGGAGGTGATGAACACTGAAGCTTTCTTT	CASSQQEVMNTEAFF
TRBV20-1	-	TRBJ1-6	-	TGCGCCCCAGGGGTTTCACCCCTCCACTTT	CAPGVSPLHF
TRBV19	-	TRBJ1-2	-	TGTGCCAGCAGAGACAGGATGAGGGATGGCTACACCTTC	CASRDRMRDGYTF
TRBV6-4	TRBD2	TRBJ2-7	once	TGTGCCAGCAGTGCAACTAGCGAATCCTACGAGCAGTACTTC	CASSATSESYEQYF
TRBV4-3	-	TRBJ1-2	-	TGCGCCAGCAGCCAAGGGGGAGCTACTCGGGATGGCTACACCTTC	CASSQGGATRDGYTF
TRBV4-2	-	TRBJ2-5	-	TGTGCCAGCAGCCAAGGAGATCAGACCCAGTACTTC	CASSQGDQTQYF